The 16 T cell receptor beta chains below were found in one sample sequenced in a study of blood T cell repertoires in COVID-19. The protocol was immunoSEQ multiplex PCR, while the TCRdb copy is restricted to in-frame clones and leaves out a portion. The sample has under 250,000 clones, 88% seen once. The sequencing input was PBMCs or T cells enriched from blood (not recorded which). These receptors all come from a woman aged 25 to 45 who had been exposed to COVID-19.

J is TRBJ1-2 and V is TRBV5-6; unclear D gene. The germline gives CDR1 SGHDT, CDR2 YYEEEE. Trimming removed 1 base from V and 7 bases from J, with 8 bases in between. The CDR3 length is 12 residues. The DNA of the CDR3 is TGTGCCAGCAGCTTGCCTCGGGGTGGCTACACCTTC. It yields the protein CASSLPRGGYTF.

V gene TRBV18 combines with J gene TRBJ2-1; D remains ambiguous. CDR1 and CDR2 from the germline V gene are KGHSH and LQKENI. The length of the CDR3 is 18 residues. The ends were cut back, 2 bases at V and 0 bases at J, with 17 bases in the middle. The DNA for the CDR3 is TGTGCCAGCTCACCAAATAAGCCCAACCTCAACTCCTACAATGAGCAGTTCTTC. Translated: CASSPNKPNLNSYNEQFF.

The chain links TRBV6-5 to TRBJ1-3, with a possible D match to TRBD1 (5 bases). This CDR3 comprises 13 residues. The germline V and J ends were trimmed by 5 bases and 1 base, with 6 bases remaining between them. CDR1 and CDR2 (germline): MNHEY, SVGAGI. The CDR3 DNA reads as TGTGCCAGCAGTCAGGGATCTGGAAACACCATATATTTT. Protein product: CASSQGSGNTIYF.

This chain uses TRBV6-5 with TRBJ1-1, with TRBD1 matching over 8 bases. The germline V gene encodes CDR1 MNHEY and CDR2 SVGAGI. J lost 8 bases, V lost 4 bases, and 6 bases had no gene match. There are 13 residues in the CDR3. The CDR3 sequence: CASSFRTGLEAFF. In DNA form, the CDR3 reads TGTGCCAGCAGTTTCCGGACAGGGTTAGAAGCTTTCTTT.

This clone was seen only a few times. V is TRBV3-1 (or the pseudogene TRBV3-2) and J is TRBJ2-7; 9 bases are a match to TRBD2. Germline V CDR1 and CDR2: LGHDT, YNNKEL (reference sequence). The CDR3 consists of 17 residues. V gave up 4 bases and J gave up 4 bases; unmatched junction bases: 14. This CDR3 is CASSPESGRSLKYEQYF. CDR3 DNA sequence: TGTGCCAGCAGCCCAGAAAGCGGGAGGAGTCTCAAGTACGAGCAGTACTTC.

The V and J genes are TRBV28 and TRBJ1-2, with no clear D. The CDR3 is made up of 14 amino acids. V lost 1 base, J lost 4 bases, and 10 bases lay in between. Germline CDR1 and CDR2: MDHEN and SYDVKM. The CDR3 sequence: CASSLSNSFYGYTF. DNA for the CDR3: TGTGCCAGCAGTTTATCGAACAGCTTCTATGGCTACACCTTC.

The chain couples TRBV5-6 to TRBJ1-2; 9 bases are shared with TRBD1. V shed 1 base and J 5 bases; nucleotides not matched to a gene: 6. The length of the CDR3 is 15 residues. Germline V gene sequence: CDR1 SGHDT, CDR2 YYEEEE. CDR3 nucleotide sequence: TGTGCCAGCAGCTTGATCGGGACAGGGACGTATGGCTACACCTTC. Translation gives CASSLIGTGTYGYTF.

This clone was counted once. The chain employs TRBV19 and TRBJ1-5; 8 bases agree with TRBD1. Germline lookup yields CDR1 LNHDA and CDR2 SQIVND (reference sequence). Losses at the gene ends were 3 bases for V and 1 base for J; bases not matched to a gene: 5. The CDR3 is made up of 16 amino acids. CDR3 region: CASSIRDRISNQPQHF. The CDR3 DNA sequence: TGTGCCAGTAGTATCCGGGACAGGATAAGCAATCAGCCCCAGCATTTT.

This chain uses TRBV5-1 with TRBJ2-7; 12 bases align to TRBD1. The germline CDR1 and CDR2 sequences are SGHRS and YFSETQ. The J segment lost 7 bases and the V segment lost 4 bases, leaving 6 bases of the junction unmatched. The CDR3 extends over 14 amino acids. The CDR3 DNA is TGCGCCAGCAGCGTGGGACAGGGGGCTGAAGAGCAGTACTTC. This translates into CASSVGQGAEEQYF.

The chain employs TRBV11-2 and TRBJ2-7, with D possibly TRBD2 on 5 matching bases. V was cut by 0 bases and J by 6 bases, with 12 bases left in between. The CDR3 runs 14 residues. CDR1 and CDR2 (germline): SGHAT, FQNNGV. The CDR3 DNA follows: TGTGCCAGCAGCTTAGACGTAACGGGAACCGAGCAGTACTTC. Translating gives CASSLDVTGTEQYF. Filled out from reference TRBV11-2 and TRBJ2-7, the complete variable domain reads EAGVAQSPRYKIIEKRQSVAFWCNPISGHATLYWYQQILGQGPKLLIQFQNNGVVDDSQLPKDRFSAERLKGVDSTLKIQPAKLEDSAVYLCASSLDVTGTEQYFGPGTRLTVT.

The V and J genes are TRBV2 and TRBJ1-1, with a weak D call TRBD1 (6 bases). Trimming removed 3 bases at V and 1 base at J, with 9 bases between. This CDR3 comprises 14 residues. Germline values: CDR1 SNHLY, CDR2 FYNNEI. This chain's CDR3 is CASSDRGENTEAFF. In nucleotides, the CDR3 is TGTGCCAGCAGTGACAGGGGCGAGAACACTGAAGCTTTCTTT.

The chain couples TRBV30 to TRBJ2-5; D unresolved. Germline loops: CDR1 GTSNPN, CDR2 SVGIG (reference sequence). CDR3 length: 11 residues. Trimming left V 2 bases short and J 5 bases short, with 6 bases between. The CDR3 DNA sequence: TGTGCCTGGAGTTCGTTTGAGACCCAGTACTTC. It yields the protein CAWSSFETQYF. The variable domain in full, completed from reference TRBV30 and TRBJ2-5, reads SQTIHQWPATLVQPVGSPLSLECTVEGTSNPNLYWYRQAAGRGLQLLFYSVGIGQISSEVPQNLSASRPQDRQFILSSKKLLLSDSGFYLCAWSSFETQYFGPGTRLLVL.

The CDR3: CASTPGIADSYEQYF. The CDR3, as DNA: TGCGCCAGCACTCCTGGGATAGCGGACTCCTACGAGCAGTACTTC. The chain has TRBV10-2 and TRBJ2-7; tentatively, D is TRBD2 (6 bases). V was pared by 7 bases and J by 0 bases, with 16 bases between. This CDR3 has 15 residues. Germline V gene lookup returns CDR1 WSHSY and CDR2 SAAADI.

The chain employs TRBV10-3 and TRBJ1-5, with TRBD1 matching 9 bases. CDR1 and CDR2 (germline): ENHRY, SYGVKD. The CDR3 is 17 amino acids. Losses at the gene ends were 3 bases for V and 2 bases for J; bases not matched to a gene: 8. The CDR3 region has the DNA TGTGCCATCAGTGAACGACAGGGGGTTTCCGGCAATCAGCCCCAGCATTTT. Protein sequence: CAISERQGVSGNQPQHF.

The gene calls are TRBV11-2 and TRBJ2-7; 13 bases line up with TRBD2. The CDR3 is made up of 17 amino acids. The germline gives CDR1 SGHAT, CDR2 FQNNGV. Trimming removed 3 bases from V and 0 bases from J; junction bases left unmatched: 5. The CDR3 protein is CASSLLGLAGPSYEQYF. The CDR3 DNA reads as TGTGCCAGCAGCTTGTTGGGACTAGCGGGACCCTCCTACGAGCAGTACTTC.

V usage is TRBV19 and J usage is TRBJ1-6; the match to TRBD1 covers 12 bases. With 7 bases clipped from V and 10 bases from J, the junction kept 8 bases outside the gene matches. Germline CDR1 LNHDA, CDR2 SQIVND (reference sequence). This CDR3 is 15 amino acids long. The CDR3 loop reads CASNKRDRGQSPLHF. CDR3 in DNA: TGTGCCAGTAATAAACGGGACAGGGGGCAGTCACCCCTCCACTTT.